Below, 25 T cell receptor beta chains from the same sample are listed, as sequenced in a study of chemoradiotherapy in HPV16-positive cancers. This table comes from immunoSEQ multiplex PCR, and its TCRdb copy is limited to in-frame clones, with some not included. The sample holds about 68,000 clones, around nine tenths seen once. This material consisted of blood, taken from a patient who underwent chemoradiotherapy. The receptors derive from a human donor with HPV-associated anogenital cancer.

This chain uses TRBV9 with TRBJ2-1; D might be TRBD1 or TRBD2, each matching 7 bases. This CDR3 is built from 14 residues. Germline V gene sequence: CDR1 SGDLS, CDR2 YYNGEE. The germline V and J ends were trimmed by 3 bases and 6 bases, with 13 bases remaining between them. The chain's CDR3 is CASSGQGGRNEQFF. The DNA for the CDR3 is TGTGCCAGCAGCGGCCAGGGGGGGCGCAATGAGCAGTTCTTC.

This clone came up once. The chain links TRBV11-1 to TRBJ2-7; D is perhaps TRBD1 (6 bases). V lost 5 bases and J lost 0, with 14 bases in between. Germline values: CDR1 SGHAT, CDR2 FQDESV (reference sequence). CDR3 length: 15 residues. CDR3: CASSTNRVHSYEQYF. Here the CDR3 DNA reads TGTGCCAGCAGCACGAACAGGGTACACTCCTACGAGCAGTACTTC.

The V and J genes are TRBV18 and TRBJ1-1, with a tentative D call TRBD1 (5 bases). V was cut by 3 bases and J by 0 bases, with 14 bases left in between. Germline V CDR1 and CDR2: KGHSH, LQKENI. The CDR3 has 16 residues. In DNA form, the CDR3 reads TGTGCCAGCTCACCCCTTCCCGGGGGGATGAACACTGAAGCTTTCTTT. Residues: CASSPLPGGMNTEAFF.

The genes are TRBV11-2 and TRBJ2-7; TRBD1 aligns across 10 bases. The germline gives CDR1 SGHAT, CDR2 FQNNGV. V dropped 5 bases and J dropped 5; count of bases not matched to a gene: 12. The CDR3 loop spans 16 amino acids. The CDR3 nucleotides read TGTGCCAGCAGCCTGACTCCGGGACAGGGGTACAACGAGCAGTACTTC. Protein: CASSLTPGQGYNEQYF.

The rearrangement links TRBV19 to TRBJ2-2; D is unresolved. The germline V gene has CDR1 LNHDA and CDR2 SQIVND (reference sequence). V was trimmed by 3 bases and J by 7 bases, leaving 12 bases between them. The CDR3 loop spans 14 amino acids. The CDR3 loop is CASSILGGVGELFF. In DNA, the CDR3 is TGTGCCAGTAGTATTTTGGGTGGAGTCGGGGAGCTGTTTTTT.

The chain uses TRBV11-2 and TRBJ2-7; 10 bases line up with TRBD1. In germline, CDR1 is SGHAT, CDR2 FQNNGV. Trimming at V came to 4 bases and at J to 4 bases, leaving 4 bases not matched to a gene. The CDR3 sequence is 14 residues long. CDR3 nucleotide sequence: TGTGCCAGCAGCTATTGGGGACAGGGGTACGAGCAGTACTTC. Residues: CASSYWGQGYEQYF.

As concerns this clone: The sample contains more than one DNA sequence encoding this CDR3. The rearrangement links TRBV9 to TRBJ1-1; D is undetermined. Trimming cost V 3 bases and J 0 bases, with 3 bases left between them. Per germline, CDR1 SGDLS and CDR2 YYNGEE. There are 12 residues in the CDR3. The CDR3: CASSGMNTEAFF. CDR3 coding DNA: TGTGCCAGCAGCGGAATGAACACTGAAGCTTTCTTT.

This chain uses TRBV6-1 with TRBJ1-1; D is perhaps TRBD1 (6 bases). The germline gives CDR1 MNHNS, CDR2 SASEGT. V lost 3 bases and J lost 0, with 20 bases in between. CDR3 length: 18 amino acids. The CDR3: CASSDPPRRGLMNTEAFF. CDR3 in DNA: TGTGCCAGCAGTGATCCCCCCCGCAGGGGACTAATGAACACTGAAGCTTTCTTT.

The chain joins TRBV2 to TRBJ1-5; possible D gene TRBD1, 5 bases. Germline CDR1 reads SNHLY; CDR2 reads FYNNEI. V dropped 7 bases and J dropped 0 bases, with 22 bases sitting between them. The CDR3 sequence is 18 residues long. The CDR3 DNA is TGTGCCAGCACCTTTAGGCAGTCGGGACTCCTTAGCAATCAGCCCCAGCATTTT. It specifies CASTFRQSGLLSNQPQHF.

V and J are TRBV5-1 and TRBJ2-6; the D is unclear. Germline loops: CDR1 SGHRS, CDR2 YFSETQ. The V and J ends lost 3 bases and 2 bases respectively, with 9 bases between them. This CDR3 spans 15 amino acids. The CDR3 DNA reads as TGCGCCAGCAGCTCAGAGCTCACTGGGGCCAACGTCCTGACTTTC. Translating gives CASSSELTGANVLTF.

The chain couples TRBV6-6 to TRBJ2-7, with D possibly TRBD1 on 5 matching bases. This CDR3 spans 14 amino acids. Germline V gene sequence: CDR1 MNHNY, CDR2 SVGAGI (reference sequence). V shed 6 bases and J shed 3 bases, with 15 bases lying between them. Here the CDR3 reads CASSKRTTNYEQYF. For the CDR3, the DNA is TGTGCCAGCAGCAAACGGACAACCAACTACGAGCAGTACTTC.

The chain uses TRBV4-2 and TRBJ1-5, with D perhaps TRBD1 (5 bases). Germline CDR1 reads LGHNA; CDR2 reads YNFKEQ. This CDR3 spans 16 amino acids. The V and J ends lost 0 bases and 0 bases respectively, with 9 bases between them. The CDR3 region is CASSQDRGLSNQPQHF. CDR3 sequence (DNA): TGTGCCAGCAGCCAAGACCGGGGACTTAGCAATCAGCCCCAGCATTTT.

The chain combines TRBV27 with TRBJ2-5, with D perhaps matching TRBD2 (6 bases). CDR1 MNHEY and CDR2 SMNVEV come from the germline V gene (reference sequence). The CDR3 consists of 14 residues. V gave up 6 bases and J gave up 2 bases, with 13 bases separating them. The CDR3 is CASSPRLEQETQYF. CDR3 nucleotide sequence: TGTGCCAGCAGCCCCAGACTAGAACAAGAGACCCAGTACTTC.

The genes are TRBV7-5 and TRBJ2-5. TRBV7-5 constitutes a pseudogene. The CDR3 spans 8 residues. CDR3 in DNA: TGTGCCAGAAGCTTAGAGTACTTC. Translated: CARSLEYF.

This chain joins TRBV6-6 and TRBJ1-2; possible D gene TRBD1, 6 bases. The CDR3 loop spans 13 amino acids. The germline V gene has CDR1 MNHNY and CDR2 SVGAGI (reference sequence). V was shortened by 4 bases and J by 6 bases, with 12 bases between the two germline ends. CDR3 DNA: TGTGCCAGCAGTTCCGGGGGGGCCGATGGCTACACCTTC. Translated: CASSSGGADGYTF.

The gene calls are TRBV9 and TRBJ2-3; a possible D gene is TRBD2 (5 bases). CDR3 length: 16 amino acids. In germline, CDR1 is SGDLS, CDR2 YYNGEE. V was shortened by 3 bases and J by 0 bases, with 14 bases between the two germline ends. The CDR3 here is CASSEGVAPSTDTQYF. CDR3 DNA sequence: TGTGCCAGCAGCGAGGGAGTAGCGCCAAGCACAGATACGCAGTATTTT.

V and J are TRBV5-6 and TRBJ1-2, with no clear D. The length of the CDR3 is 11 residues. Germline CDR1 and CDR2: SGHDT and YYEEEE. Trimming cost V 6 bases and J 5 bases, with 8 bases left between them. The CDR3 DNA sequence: TGTGCCAGCAACATGGGGTATGGCTACACCTTC. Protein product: CASNMGYGYTF.

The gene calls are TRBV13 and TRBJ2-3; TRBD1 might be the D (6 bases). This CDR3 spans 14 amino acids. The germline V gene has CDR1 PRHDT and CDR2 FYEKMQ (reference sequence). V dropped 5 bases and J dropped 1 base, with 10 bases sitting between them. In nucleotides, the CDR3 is TGTGCCAGCAGCGCACAGGGCGGCACAGATACGCAGTATTTT. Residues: CASSAQGGTDTQYF.

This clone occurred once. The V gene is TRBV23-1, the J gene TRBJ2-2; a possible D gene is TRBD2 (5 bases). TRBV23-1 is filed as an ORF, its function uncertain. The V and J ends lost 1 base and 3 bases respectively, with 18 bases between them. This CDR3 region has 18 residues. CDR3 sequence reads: CASSQWEGEGLDTGELFF. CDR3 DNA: TGCGCCAGCAGTCAATGGGAAGGAGAGGGCCTCGACACCGGGGAGCTGTTTTTT.

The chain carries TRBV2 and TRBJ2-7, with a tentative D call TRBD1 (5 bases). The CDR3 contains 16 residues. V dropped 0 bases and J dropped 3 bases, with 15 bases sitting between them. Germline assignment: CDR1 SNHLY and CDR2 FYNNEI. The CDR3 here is CASSEAFSRQSYEQYF. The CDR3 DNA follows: TGTGCCAGCAGTGAAGCGTTTTCGAGACAGAGCTACGAGCAGTACTTC. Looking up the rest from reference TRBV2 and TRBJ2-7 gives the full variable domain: EPEVTQTPSHQVTQMGQEVILRCVPISNHLYFYWYRQILGQKVEFLVSFYNNEISEKSEIFDDQFSVERPDGSNFTLKIRSTKLEDSAMYFCASSEAFSRQSYEQYFGPGTRLTVT.

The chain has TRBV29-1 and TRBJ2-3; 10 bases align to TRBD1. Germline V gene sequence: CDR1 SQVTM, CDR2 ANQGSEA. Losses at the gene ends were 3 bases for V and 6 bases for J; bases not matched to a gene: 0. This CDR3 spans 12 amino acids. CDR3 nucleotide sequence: TGCAGCGTTGAGGGACAGGGGGATACGCAGTATTTT. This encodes CSVEGQGDTQYF.

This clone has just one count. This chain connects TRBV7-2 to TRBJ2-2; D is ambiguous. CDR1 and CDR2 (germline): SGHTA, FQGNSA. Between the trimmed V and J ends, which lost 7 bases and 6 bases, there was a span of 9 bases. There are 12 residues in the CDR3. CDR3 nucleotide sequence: TGTGCCAGCACATCGGTAGCCGGGGAGCTGTTTTTT. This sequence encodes CASTSVAGELFF.

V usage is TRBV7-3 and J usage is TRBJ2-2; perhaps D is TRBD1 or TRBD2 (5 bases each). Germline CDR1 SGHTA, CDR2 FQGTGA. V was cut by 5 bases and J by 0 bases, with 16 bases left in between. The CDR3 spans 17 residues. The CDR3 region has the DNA TGTGCCAGCAGCGCCTTGACCGGGACCCCGAACACCGGGGAGCTGTTTTTT. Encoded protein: CASSALTGTPNTGELFF.

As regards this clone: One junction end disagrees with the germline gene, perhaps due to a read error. The CDR3 DNA reads as TGCGCCTTCATCGATGAGGAAAAACTGTTTTTT. It encodes CAFIDEEKLFF. The V call is TRBV27, the J call TRBJ1-4, with D unclear. The germline CDR1 and CDR2 sequences are MNHEY and SMNVEV (reference sequence). The CDR3 is 11 amino acids.

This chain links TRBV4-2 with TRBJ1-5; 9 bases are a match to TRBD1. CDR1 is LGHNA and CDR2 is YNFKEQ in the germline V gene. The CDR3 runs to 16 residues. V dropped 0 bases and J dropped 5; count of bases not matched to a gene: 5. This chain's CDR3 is CASSQEAGQGYQPQHF. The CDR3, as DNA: TGTGCCAGCAGCCAAGAAGCAGGACAGGGGTATCAGCCCCAGCATTTT.